This T cell receptor (beta chain) was identified in a study of blood T cells in healthy people across ages. Study-level findings and limits: Considered underestimates were the diversity estimates obtained from one million T cells.

This clonotype was detected a few times. What it binds is not known. Combining a sample-barcoded 5' primer with a J-beta primer mix, a second PCR ran for 7 to 11 cycles. MiXCR was run by TCRdb on the 5' RACE reads, yielding one entry per CDR3 protein. Counted here are around 1.5 million distinct CDR3 sequences, 55% to 75% occurring once; the ten biggest clones make up over 6.5%. There are 14 residues in the CDR3. CDR1 and CDR2 from the germline V gene are SGHKS and YYEKEE (reference sequence). The V end lost 1 base, the J end lost 4 bases, and 10 bases lay between the germline ends. This receptor was obtained from a man in his late teens or twenties in good health. The chain recombines TRBV5-5 with TRBJ2-3; D call uncertain. The sequenced sample consisted of blood. The CDR3 nucleotides are TGTGCCAGCAGCTTGTATTGGGGTCCAGATACGCAGTATTTT. Amino acid sequence: CASSLYWGPDTQYF.